The rows below give T cell receptor beta chains drawn from one sample of a study of identical twins. TCRdb redid the calling of the 5' RACE reads with MiXCR, one entry per CDR3 protein. The sample shows 350,000 to 400,000 distinct CDR3 sequences, approximately 10% of them seen only once. Sequenced sample: naive T cells sorted from blood. The receptors were sampled from a woman aged 45-59 years in good health. CDR3s include the opening cysteine and the closing phenylalanine or tryptophan. A D gene is named only where the DNA matches it firmly. Size is stated for part of the rows, as once, few or many counts, or as a class when the clone is expanded.

many | TRBJ2-7 | - | TRBV27 | TGTGCCAGCAGTCTAACACCTGGAGGCTACTACGAGCAGTACTTC | CASSLTPGGYYEQYF
- | TRBJ2-1 | TRBD2 | TRBV5-1 | TGCGCCAGCAGCTCACGCCAGACTAGCGGCCCCTACAATGAGCAGTTCTTC | CASSSRQTSGPYNEQFF
few | TRBJ2-1 | - | TRBV5-4 | TGTGCCAGCAGCTTGGACGGGAGTCATGGTGAGCAGTTCTTC | CASSLDGSHGEQFF
- | TRBJ2-7 | TRBD2 | TRBV27 | TGTGCCAGCAGTATGCGCGTGGGACTAGCGGGAGTGGACTACGAGCAGTACTTC | CASSMRVGLAGVDYEQYF
- | TRBJ2-1 | TRBD2 | TRBV4-1 | TGCGCCAGCAGCCGATTTCAAGCGGGGGAGGGATACAATGAGCAGTTCTTC | CASSRFQAGEGYNEQFF
few | TRBJ1-2 | - | TRBV7-8 | TGTGCCAGCAGCTTAGGACACCGTGACTATGGCTACACCTTC | CASSLGHRDYGYTF
few | TRBJ1-2 | - | TRBV6-5 | TGTGCCAGCAGTCCCATCCCAGGGGTGGCATACGGCTACACCTTC | CASSPIPGVAYGYTF
- | TRBJ2-2 | TRBD1 | TRBV5-4 | TGTGCCAGCAGCTTGGCAGGGGGCCGAGCCCGGGAGCTGTTTTTT | CASSLAGGRARELFF
few | TRBJ1-1 | - | TRBV27 | TGTGCCAGCAGTTTAGTGGGGGGTTCCGTGTTGAACACTGAAGCTTTCTTT | CASSLVGGSVLNTEAFF
few | TRBJ2-7 | TRBD2 | TRBV7-9 | TGTGCCAGCAGCTTTAGCGGGGCAAACTACGAGCAGTACTTC | CASSFSGANYEQYF
many | TRBJ2-3 | - | TRBV4-1 | TGCGCCAGCAGCCCCTTCCTTGGGGGAGATCAAGATACGCAGTATTTT | CASSPFLGGDQDTQYF
- | TRBJ1-1 | TRBD1 | TRBV10-3 | TGTGCCATCAGTGAAGGACAGGCTCTTAACACTGAAGCTTTCTTT | CAISEGQALNTEAFF
- | TRBJ2-5 | - | TRBV5-1 | TGCGCCAGCAGCTTGGCCCGGGCGGTTGAGACCCAGTACTTC | CASSLARAVETQYF
many | TRBJ2-1 | TRBD2 | TRBV11-2 | TGTGCCAGCAGCTACGGACTAGCCGCCGATGAGCAGTTCTTC | CASSYGLAADEQFF
many | TRBJ2-5 | - | TRBV9 | TGTGCCAGCTCACGGACTTTGGGAGAGACCCAGTACTTC | CASSRTLGETQYF
many | TRBJ2-3 | - | TRBV5-1 | TGCGCCAGCAGCTTGGGCGACGTGACAGATACGCAGTATTTT | CASSLGDVTDTQYF
few | TRBJ2-7 | - | TRBV29-1 | TGCAGCGTTGAGAGTGTCGGGACCAGCTCCTACGAGCAGTACTTC | CSVESVGTSSYEQYF
- | TRBJ2-1 | TRBD2 | TRBV7-9 | TGTGCCAGCAGCTTAGTCGCGGGAGAGAAGGGTGAGCAGTTCTTC | CASSLVAGEKGEQFF
- | TRBJ2-2 | - | TRBV7-3 | TGTGCCAGCAGCTGGCTTGGACCCCCCCGGGGGCCCGGGGAGCTGTTTTTT | CASSWLGPPRGPGELFF
- | TRBJ2-7 | - | TRBV5-6 | TGTGCCAGCAGCACCCGGGACGGTAACTACGAGCAGTACTTC | CASSTRDGNYEQYF
few | TRBJ2-5 | - | TRBV27 | TGTGCCAGCAGTGTACACAGGTTTTGGGAGACCCAGTACTTC | CASSVHRFWETQYF
many | TRBJ1-1 | - | TRBV19 | TGTGCCACCAACCCTGGCGGGAGCACTGAAGCTTTCTTT | CATNPGGSTEAFF
many | TRBJ2-7 | TRBD2 | TRBV12-3/TRBV12-4 | TGTGCCAGCAGTTGGGGGACTAGCGGGATTCCCTACGAGCAGTACTTC | CASSWGTSGIPYEQYF
few | TRBJ2-1 | - | TRBV5-1 | TGCGCCAGCAGCTTGTTAGACAGCTACAATGAGCAGTTCTTC | CASSLLDSYNEQFF
few | TRBJ1-2 | - | TRBV7-2 | TGTGCCAGCAGCGGGAGTGGCTACACCTTC | CASSGSGYTF
- | TRBJ2-1 | TRBD2 | TRBV24-1 | TGTGCCACCAGGACTAGCGATTACAATGAGCAGTTCTTC | CATRTSDYNEQFF
many | TRBJ2-3 | - | TRBV10-1 | TGCGCCAGCAGTGAGTTTATAACAGATACGCAGTATTTT | CASSEFITDTQYF
many | TRBJ2-1 | TRBD2 | TRBV12-3/TRBV12-4 | TGTGCCAGCAGGATCCTCCGGACTAGCGGCTACAATGAGCAGTTCTTC | CASRILRTSGYNEQFF
- | TRBJ2-5 | - | TRBV12-3/TRBV12-4 | TGTGCCAGCAGTACCGGACATGCGGAGACCCAGTACTTC | CASSTGHAETQYF
- | TRBJ2-2 | - | TRBV29-1 | TGCAGCGTTGAGTGGGAACAGAAGCTGTTTTTT | CSVEWEQKLFF
- | TRBJ2-1 | TRBD2 | TRBV6-1 | TGTGCCAGCAGTGACCCAGCGGGAGCGTTGGGTGAGCAGTTCTTC | CASSDPAGALGEQFF